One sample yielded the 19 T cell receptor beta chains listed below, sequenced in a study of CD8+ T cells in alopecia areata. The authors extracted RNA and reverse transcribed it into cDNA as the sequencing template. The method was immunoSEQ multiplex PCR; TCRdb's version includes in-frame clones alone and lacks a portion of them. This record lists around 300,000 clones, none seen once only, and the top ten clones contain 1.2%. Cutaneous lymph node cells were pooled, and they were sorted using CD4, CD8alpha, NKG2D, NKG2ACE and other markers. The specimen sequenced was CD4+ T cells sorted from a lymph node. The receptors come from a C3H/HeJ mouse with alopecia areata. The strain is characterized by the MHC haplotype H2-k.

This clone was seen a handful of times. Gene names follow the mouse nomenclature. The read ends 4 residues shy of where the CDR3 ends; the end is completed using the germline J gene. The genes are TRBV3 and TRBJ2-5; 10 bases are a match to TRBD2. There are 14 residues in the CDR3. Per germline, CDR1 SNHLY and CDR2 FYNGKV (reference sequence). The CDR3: CASSLTGGEDTQYF. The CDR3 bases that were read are TGTGCCAGCAGCTTAACTGGGGGGGAAGAC.

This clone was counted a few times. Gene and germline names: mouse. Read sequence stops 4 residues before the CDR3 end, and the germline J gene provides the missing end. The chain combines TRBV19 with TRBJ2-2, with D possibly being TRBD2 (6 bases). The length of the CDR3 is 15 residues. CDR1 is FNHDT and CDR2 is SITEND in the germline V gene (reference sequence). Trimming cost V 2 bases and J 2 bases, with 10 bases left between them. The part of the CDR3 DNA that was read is TGTGCCAGCAGTATTTGGGGGAGGAACACCGGG. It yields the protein CASSIWGRNTG. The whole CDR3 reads CASSIWGRNTGQLYF.

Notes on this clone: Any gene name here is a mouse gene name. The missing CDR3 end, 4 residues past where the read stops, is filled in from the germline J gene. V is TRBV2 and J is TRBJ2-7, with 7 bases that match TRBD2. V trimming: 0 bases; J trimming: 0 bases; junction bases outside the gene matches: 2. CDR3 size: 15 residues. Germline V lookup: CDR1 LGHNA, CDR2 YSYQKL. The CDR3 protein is CASSQEYWGSYEQYF. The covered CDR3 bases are TGTGCCAGCAGCCAAGAATACTGGGGCTCCTAT.

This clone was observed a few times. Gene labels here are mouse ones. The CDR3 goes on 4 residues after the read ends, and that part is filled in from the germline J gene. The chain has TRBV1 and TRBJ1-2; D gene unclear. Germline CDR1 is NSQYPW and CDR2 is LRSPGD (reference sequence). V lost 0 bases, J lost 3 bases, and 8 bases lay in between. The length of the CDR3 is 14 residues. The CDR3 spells CTCSAEGRDSDYTF. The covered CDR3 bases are TGCACCTGCAGTGCAGAGGGGAGGGACTCC.

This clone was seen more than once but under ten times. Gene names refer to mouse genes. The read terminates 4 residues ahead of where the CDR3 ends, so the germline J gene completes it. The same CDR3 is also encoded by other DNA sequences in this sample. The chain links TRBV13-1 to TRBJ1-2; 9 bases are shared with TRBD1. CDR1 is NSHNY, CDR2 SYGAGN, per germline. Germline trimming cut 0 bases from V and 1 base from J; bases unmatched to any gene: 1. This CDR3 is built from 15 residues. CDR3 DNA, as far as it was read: TGTGCCAGCAGTGATGGACAGGGGGGAAACTCC. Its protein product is CASSDGQGGNS. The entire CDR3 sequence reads CASSDGQGGNSDYTF.

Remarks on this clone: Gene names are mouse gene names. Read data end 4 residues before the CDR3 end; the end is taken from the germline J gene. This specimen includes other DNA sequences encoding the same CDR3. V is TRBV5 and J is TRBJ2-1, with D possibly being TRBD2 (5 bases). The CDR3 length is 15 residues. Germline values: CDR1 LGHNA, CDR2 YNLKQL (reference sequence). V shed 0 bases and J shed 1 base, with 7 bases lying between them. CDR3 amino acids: CASSQDGENYAEQFF. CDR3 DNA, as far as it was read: TGTGCCAGCAGCCAAGATGGGGAAAACTATGCT.

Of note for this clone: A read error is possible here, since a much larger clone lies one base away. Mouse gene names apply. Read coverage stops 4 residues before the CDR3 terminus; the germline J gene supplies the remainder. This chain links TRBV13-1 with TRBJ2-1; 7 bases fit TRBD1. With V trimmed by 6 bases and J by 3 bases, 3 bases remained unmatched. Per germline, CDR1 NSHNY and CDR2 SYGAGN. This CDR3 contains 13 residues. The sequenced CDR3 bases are TGTGCCAGCACCCGGGACAGCTATGCT. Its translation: CASTRDSYA. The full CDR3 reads CASTRDSYAEQFF.

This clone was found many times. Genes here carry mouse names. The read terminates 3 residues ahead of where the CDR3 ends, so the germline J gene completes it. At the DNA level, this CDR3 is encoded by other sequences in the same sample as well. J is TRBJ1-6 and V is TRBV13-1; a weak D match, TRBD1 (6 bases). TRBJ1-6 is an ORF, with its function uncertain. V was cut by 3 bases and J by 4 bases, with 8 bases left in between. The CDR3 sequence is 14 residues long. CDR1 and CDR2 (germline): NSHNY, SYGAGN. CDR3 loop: CASSGGQYNSPLYF. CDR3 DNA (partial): TGTGCCAGCAGTGGGGGACAATATAATTCGCCC.

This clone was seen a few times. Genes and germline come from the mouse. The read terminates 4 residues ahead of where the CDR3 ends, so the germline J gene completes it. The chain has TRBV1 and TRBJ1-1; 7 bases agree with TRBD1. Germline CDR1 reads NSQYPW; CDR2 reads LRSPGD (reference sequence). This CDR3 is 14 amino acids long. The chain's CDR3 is CTCSAERGRGEVFF. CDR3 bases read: TGCACCTGCAGTGCAGAAAGGGGGCGCGGA.

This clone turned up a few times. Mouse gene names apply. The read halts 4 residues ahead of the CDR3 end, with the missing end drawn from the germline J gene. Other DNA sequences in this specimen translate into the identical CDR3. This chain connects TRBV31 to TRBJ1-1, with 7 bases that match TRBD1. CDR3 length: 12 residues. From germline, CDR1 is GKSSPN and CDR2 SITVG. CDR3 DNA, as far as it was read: TGTGCCTGGAGTCCGGGACAGACA. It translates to CAWSPGQT. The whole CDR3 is CAWSPGQTEVFF.

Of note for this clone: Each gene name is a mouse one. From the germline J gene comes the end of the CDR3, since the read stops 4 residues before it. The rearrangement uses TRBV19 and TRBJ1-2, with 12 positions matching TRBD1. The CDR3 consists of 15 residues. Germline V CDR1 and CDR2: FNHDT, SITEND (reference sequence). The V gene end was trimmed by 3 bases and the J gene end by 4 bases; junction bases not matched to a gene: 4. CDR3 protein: CASSTRGQGASDYTF. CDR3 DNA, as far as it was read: TGTGCCAGCAGTACTAGGGGACAGGGGGCCTCC.

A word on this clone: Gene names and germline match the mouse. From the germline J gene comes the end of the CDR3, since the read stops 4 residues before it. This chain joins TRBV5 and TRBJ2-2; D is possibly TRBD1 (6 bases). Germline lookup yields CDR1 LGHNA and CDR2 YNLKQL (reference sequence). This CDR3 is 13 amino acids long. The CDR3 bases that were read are TGTGCCAGCAGGCCAGGGGAGGGCGGG. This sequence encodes CASRPGEGG. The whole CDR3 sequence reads CASRPGEGGQLYF.

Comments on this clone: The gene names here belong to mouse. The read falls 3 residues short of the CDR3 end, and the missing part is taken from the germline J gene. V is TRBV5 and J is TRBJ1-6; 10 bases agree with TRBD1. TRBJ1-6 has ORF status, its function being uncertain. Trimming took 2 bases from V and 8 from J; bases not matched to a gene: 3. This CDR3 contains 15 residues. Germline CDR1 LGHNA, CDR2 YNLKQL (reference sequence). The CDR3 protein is CASSQRQGADSPLYF. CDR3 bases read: TGTGCCAGCAGCCAACGACAGGGGGCTGATTCGCCC.

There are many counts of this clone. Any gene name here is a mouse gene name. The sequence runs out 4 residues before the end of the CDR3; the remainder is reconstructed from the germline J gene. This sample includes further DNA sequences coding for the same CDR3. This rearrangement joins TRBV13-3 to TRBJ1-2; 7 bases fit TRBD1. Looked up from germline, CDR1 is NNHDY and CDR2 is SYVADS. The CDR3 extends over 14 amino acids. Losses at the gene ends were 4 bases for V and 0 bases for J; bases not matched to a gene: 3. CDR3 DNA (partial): TGTGCCAGCAGTTACAGGGGAGCAAACTCC. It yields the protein CASSYRGANS. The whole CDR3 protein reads CASSYRGANSDYTF.

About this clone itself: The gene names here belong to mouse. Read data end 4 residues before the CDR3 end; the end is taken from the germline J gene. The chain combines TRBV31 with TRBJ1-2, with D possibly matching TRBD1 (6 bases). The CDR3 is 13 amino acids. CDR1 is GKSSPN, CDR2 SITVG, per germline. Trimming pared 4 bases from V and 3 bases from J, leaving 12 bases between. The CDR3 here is CAWKYREDSDYTF. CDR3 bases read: TGTGCCTGGAAGTACAGGGAGGACTCC.

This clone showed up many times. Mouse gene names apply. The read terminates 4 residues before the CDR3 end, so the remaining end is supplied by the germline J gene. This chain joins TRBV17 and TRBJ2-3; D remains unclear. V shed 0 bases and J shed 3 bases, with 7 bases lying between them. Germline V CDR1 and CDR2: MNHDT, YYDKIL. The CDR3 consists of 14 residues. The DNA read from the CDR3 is TGTGCTAGCAGTAGAGATCTCAGGGCAGAA. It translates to CASSRDLRAE. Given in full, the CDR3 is CASSRDLRAETLYF.

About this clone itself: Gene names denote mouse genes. CDR3 in amino acids: CASSLTGGGAETLYF. The sequenced CDR3 bases are TGTGCCAGCAGTCTGACTGGGGGGGGTGCAGAA. The chain uses TRBV13-3 and TRBJ2-3, with 11 nucleotides matching TRBD2. The CDR3 is cut off 4 residues early in the read; its end comes from the germline J gene. Germline CDR1 is NNHDY and CDR2 is SYVADS. The CDR3 length is 15 residues. With 4 bases clipped from V and 1 base from J, the junction kept 2 bases outside the gene matches.

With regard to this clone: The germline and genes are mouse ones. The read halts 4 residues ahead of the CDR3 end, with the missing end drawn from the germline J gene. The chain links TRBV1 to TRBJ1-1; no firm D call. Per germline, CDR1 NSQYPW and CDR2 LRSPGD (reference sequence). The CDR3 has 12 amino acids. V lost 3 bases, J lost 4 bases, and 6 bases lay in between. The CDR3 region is CTCSATPTEVFF. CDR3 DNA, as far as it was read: TGCACCTGCAGTGCCACACCCACA.

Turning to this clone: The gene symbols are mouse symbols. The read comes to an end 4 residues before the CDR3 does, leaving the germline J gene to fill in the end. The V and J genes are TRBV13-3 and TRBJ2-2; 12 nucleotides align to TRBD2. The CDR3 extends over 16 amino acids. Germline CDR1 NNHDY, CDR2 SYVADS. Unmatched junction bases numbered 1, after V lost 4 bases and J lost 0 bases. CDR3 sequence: CASSRTGGANTGQLYF. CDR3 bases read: TGTGCCAGCAGTCGGACTGGGGGGGCAAACACCGGG.